A selection of T cell receptor beta chains follows, all from one sample in a study of cytomegalovirus exposure and HLA in healthy donors. TCRdb's table, derived via immunoSEQ multiplex PCR, lists solely in-frame clones and lacks some. Of more than 95,000 clones listed, about 15% are singletons. Sequenced: PBMCs. These receptors all stem from a female donor in good health and CMV-seropositive. CDR3s include the opening cysteine and the closing phenylalanine or tryptophan. D genes are given only for firm matches. Some rows mark clone size as missing; the rest say once, few, many or name a class of expanded clone.

d_call	j_call	clone_size	v_call	cdr3_nt	cdr3_aa
NA	TRBJ2-5	NA	TRBV29-1	TGCAGCGTTGAGAAGGTCAACCAAGAGGCCCAGTACTTC	CSVEKVNQEAQYF
TRBD1	TRBJ2-7	few	TRBV6-1	TGTGCCAGCAGTGCCACCAGGGGGCGATACTACGAGCAGTACTTC	CASSATRGRYYEQYF
TRBD1	TRBJ1-5	NA	TRBV28	TGTGCCAGCAGCCAACAGGGGAATGGCAATCAGCCCCAGCATTTT	CASSQQGNGNQPQHF
TRBD2	TRBJ2-1	NA	TRBV25-1	TGTGCCAGCAGTGAAGGTCCAGCGGGAGTCGCTTATGAGCAGTTCTTC	CASSEGPAGVAYEQFF
NA	TRBJ2-5	few	TRBV21-1	TGTGCCATCCTCCCCCGAGCGGGGCAAGAGACCCAGTACTTC	CAILPRAGQETQYF
NA	TRBJ1-3	few	TRBV5-1	TGCGCCAGCAGCTTGTACGGCTCTGGAAACACCATATATTTT	CASSLYGSGNTIYF
NA	TRBJ2-7	few	TRBV7-6	TGTGCCAGCAGCCTCTTCGGGGGAACCTACGAGCAGTACTTC	CASSLFGGTYEQYF
TRBD2	TRBJ2-7	few	TRBV28	TGTGCCAGCATACCCCGGGGGGGGAAGTACGAGCAGTACTTC	CASIPRGGKYEQYF
TRBD1	TRBJ1-2	NA	TRBV5-8	TGTGCCAGCAGCGGCCGGGACAGGGCCTATGGCTACACCTTC	CASSGRDRAYGYTF
TRBD1	TRBJ1-1	NA	TRBV7-2	TGTGCCAGCAGCTTAAGGACAGGGATCACTGAAGCTTTCTTT	CASSLRTGITEAFF
NA	TRBJ2-2	few	TRBV7-2	TGTGCCAGCAGCTTTGGAGGGGGGGGCTGGGCCGGGGAGCTGTTTTTT	CASSFGGGGWAGELFF
NA	TRBJ2-7	NA	TRBV16	TGTGCCAGCAGCCAATTGGGGACACCGAAGAACTACGAGCAGTACTTC	CASSQLGTPKNYEQYF
TRBD1	TRBJ1-1	NA	TRBV6-1	TGTGCCAGCAGTAAGAGACAGGGGTTGAACACTGAAGCTTTCTTT	CASSKRQGLNTEAFF
NA	TRBJ1-6	NA	TRBV6-5	TGTGCCAGCAGTTACCTACAGGGTAGTAATTCACCCCTCCACTTT	CASSYLQGSNSPLHF
NA	TRBJ1-3	few	TRBV5-4	TGTGCCAGCAGCACTTGGGGTACGGGGTCTGCCGGAAACACCATATATTTT	CASSTWGTGSAGNTIYF
NA	TRBJ1-2	NA	TRBV5-4	TGTGCCAGCAGCTTGGAGAGGGCTAGCTACACCTTC	CASSLERASYTF
NA	TRBJ1-2	NA	TRBV9	TGTGCCAGCAGTGTCACCGGGTCGAACGATGGCTACACCTTC	CASSVTGSNDGYTF
TRBD2	TRBJ2-7	few	TRBV6-5	TGTGCCAGCAGTTCATCGGGAGGGGAAATCTCCTACGAGCAGTACTTC	CASSSSGGEISYEQYF